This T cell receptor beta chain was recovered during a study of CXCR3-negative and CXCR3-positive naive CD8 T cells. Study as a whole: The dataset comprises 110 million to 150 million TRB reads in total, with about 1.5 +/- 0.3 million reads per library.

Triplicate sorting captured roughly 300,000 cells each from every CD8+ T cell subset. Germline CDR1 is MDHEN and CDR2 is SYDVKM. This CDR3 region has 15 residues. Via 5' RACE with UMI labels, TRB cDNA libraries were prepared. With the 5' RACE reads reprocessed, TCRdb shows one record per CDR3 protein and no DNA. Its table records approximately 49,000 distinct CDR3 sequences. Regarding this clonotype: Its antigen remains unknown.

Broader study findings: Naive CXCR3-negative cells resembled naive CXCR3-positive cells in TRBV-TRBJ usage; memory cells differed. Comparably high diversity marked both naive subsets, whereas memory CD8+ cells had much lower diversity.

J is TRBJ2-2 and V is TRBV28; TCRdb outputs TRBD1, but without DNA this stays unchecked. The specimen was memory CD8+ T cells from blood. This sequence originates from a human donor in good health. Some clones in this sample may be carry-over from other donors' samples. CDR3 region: CASSRRDRRPGELFF.